The rows below give T cell receptor beta chains drawn from one sample of a study of control samples from healthy donors and cancer patients. Measured with immunoSEQ multiplex PCR; TCRdb has only the in-frame clones, and not every one. The top ten clones hold approximately 15% of a sample with tens of thousands of clones, about 87% of them seen once. Sequencing input: blood. These receptors were obtained from a woman in her sixties or seventies in good health. Both conserved end residues are part of each CDR3. The D gene is left open where the match is weak. Some rows have no size entry. The others give once, few or many, or a class for an expanded clone.

>-|TRBJ1-2|many|TRBV29-1
CSVIEDYGYTF
TGCAGCGTTATAGAAGACTATGGCTACACCTTC
>-|TRBJ2-2|-|TRBV6-5
CATNRDGNTGELFF
TGTGCCACCAACCGGGACGGTAACACCGGGGAGCTGTTTTTT
>-|TRBJ1-1|-|TRBV5-1
CASSSPGTYTEAFF
TGCGCCAGCAGCTCCCCGGGGACCTACACTGAAGCTTTCTTT
>-|TRBJ1-2|-|TRBV5-6
CASSSNGPGHANYGYTF
TGTGCCAGCAGCTCCAACGGGCCGGGACACGCAAACTATGGCTACACCTTC
>-|TRBJ2-7|-|TRBV18
CASSPRALGGLGKQYF
TGTGCCAGCTCACCGCGGGCCCTTGGAGGGCTTGGCAAGCAGTACTTC
>-|TRBJ1-2|-|TRBV7-9
CASSFGTQFSTF
TGTGCCAGCAGCTTCGGGACTCAGTTCTCCACCTTC
>-|TRBJ1-2|-|TRBV6-1
CASSDHSYGYTF
TGTGCCAGCAGTGATCACAGCTATGGCTACACCTTC
>-|TRBJ2-2|-|TRBV11-1
CASTGSKAPRELFF
TGTGCCAGCACCGGGTCCAAGGCCCCCCGGGAGCTGTTTTTT
>TRBD2|TRBJ2-6|-|TRBV5-6
CASSSRGTGGSGANVLTF
TGTGCCAGCAGCTCGCGGGGGACGGGAGGTTCTGGGGCCAACGTCCTGACTTTC
>-|TRBJ1-1|-|TRBV23-1
CASSQFNCGGYEAFF
TGCGCCAGCAGTCAATTTAATTGTGGAGGATACGAAGCTTTCTTT
>-|TRBJ1-1|-|TRBV5-1
CASSLVFGDVEAFF
TGCGCCAGCAGCTTGGTTTTTGGGGATGTTGAAGCTTTCTTT
>-|TRBJ1-5|-|TRBV6-1
CASSEFLGGGQPQHF
TGTGCCAGCAGTGAATTTCTGGGGGGTGGGCAGCCCCAGCATTTT
>TRBD1|TRBJ1-2|few|TRBV19
CASSPQGAHGYTF
TGTGCCAGTAGTCCGCAGGGGGCCCATGGCTACACCTTC
>-|TRBJ1-3|-|TRBV13
CASSHLEGGAVSGNTIYF
TGTGCCAGCAGCCACCTTGAGGGAGGGGCGGTCTCTGGAAACACCATATATTTT
>-|TRBJ1-2|-|TRBV20-1
CSASEEDYTF
TGCAGTGCTAGTGAGGAGGACTACACCTTC
>-|TRBJ2-6|-|TRBV3-1/TRBV3-2
CASSQRTVGANVLTF
TGTGCCAGCAGCCAAAGGACTGTTGGGGCCAACGTCCTGACTTTC
>TRBD2|TRBJ2-5|-|TRBV5-8
CASSFPGLALETQYF
TGTGCCAGCAGCTTCCCGGGACTAGCGTTAGAGACCCAGTACTTC
>-|TRBJ2-3|-|TRBV18
CASSLDSASTDTQYF
TGTGCCAGCTCACTCGACAGTGCTAGCACAGATACGCAGTATTTT
>-|TRBJ1-2|-|TRBV24-1
CATSEGDGYTF
TGTGCCACCAGTGAAGGGGATGGCTACACCTTC
>-|TRBJ2-7|-|TRBV5-6
CASSLAQKSYEQYF
TGTGCCAGCAGCTTGGCACAGAAATCCTACGAGCAGTACTTC
>-|TRBJ1-4|-|TRBV24-1
CATSEGDPRNEKLFF
TGTGCCACCAGTGAGGGGGACCCCAGGAATGAAAAACTGTTTTTT
>-|TRBJ1-5|-|TRBV19
CASRPDNSNQPQHF
TGTGCCAGTAGGCCGGACAATAGCAATCAGCCCCAGCATTTT
>-|TRBJ2-2|-|TRBV3-1/TRBV3-2
CASSQDPLPGELFF
TGTGCCAGCAGCCAAGACCCCCTCCCCGGGGAGCTGTTTTTT
>TRBD1|TRBJ2-7|-|TRBV25-1
CASSDYRGLGEQYF
TGTGCCAGCAGTGATTACAGGGGGCTCGGGGAGCAGTACTTC
>TRBD2|TRBJ2-3|once|TRBV5-1
CASSSSGRTDTQYF
TGCGCCAGCAGCTCTAGCGGACGCACAGATACGCAGTATTTT
>-|TRBJ1-2|-|TRBV11-2
CASSLDQLSYGYTF
TGTGCCAGCAGCTTAGATCAGTTGAGTTATGGCTACACCTTC
>-|TRBJ2-2|-|TRBV2
CAGLGLANTGELFF
TGTGCCGGCCTGGGGCTAGCGAACACCGGGGAGCTGTTTTTT
>-|TRBJ1-5|-|TRBV19
CASSIHRSNQPQHF
TGTGCCAGTAGTATCCATCGAAGCAATCAGCCCCAGCATTTT
>-|TRBJ1-1|-|TRBV7-8
CASSLVQGTSTEAFF
TGTGCCAGCAGCTTAGTGCAGGGGACCTCCACTGAAGCTTTCTTT
>-|TRBJ1-1|-|TRBV2
CASSDSDTEAFF
TGTGCCAGCAGTGATTCGGACACTGAAGCTTTCTTT
>-|TRBJ1-1|-|TRBV6-5
CASNRYPGEAFF
TGTGCCAGCAACCGGTATCCGGGTGAAGCTTTCTTT
>-|TRBJ1-6|-|TRBV11-2
CASSRDRSSYNSPLHF
TGTGCCAGCAGCCGTGACAGGAGCTCCTATAATTCACCCCTCCACTTT
>-|TRBJ2-5|-|TRBV2
CASSYREIRSQETQYF
TGTGCCAGCAGTTACAGGGAGATTCGATCACAAGAGACCCAGTACTTC
>-|TRBJ1-2|-|TRBV12-3/TRBV12-4
CASSLDGYGYTF
TGTGCCAGCAGTTTAGATGGCTATGGCTACACCTTC
>-|TRBJ1-3|-|TRBV3-1/TRBV3-2
CASGLSSGNTIYF
TGTGCCAGCGGACTCTCCTCTGGAAACACCATATATTTT
>TRBD1|TRBJ1-4|-|TRBV2
CASSGDRDSLRNEKLFF
TGTGCCAGCAGTGGGGACCGGGACAGTCTCAGGAATGAAAAACTGTTTTTT
>-|TRBJ1-5|few|TRBV5-1
CASSPDSSNQPQHF
TGCGCCAGCAGCCCGGACAGTAGCAATCAGCCCCAGCATTTT
>-|TRBJ1-6|-|TRBV5-1
CASSPDRTNSPLHF
TGCGCCAGCAGCCCAGACCGGACTAATTCACCCCTCCACTTT
>-|TRBJ1-2|-|TRBV6-5
CASASLLYGYTF
TGTGCATCTGCAAGCCTCCTATATGGCTACACCTTC
>TRBD2|TRBJ2-1|-|TRBV5-1
CASSFGPSGTYNEQFF
TGCGCCAGCAGCTTTGGGCCTAGCGGTACCTACAATGAGCAGTTCTTC
>TRBD1|TRBJ1-3|-|TRBV29-1
CSVAGTGFSGNTIYF
TGCAGCGTGGCCGGGACAGGCTTCTCTGGAAACACCATATATTTT
>-|TRBJ2-5|-|TRBV6-5
CASSSPASAETQYF
TGTGCCAGCAGCTCCCCTGCGTCGGCGGAGACCCAGTACTTC
>-|TRBJ1-6|-|TRBV6-2/TRBV6-3
CASSYGNSPLHF
TGTGCCAGCAGTTATGGGAATTCACCCCTCCACTTT
>-|TRBJ1-1|few|TRBV19
CASSIGGGLMNTEAFF
TGTGCCAGTAGTATAGGCGGGGGCCTAATGAACACTGAAGCTTTCTTT
>-|TRBJ2-5|-|TRBV2
CASSEAPPALGQETQYF
TGTGCCAGCAGTGAAGCCCCGCCGGCGCTGGGCCAAGAGACCCAGTACTTC
>-|TRBJ1-1|-|TRBV2
CASSGQLNTEAFF
TGTGCCAGCAGTGGACAATTGAACACTGAAGCTTTCTTT
>-|TRBJ1-1|-|TRBV18
CASSPGKGEAFF
TGTGCCAGCTCACCGGGTAAAGGGGAAGCTTTCTTT
>-|TRBJ1-1|-|TRBV25-1
CASSGSVATFF
TGTGCCAGCAGTGGGTCCGTGGCGACTTTCTTT
>-|TRBJ1-2|-|TRBV5-1
CASSPGMGVYGYTF
TGCGCCAGCAGCCCGGGAATGGGAGTCTATGGCTACACCTTC
>-|TRBJ1-5|few|TRBV6-2/TRBV6-3
CASSYTSGANQPQHF
TGTGCCAGCAGTTATACGTCCGGGGCGAATCAGCCCCAGCATTTT
>TRBD1|TRBJ1-1|-|TRBV19
CASSITGGGTEAFF
TGTGCCAGTAGTATAACAGGGGGCGGAACTGAAGCTTTCTTT
>TRBD2|TRBJ2-3|-|TRBV6-2/TRBV6-3
CASSPGTTLNTDTQYF
TGTGCCAGCAGTCCAGGGACTACCCTAAACACAGATACGCAGTATTTT
>-|TRBJ1-3|-|TRBV25-1
CASSGAGENTIYF
TGTGCCAGCAGTGGGGCAGGGGAAAACACCATATATTTT
>TRBD2|TRBJ2-1|-|TRBV5-6
CASSEGTRGREVEQFF
TGTGCCAGCAGCGAGGGGACTCGGGGGCGGGAGGTTGAGCAGTTCTTC